Presented here are 10 T cell receptor beta chains from one specimen sequenced in a study of cytomegalovirus exposure and HLA in healthy donors (dated by TCRdb to the late 2010s). Library construction relied on the immunoSEQ multiplex PCR assay. For the multiplex PCR, a mixture combining 60 forward primers for TCR Vbeta segments and 13 reverse primers for TCR Jbeta segments was used. TCRdb re-hosts the immuneACCESS table, in-frame sequences only. Its copies lack some clones; in the studies checked, an unresolved V gene accounts for under half of them, and the cause for the rest is not known. This sample comprises 150,000 to 200,000 clones, 80% of them detected only once. Roughly 1.3% of the sample belongs to the ten largest clones. Sequenced input: PBMCs. These receptors came from a man aged 25 to 45 in good health and CMV-seronegative.

This sequence joins TRBV7-2 and TRBJ1-2; TRBD1 is a possible D gene (5 bases). This CDR3 contains 11 residues. Germline CDR1 reads SGHTA; CDR2 reads FQGNSA. V lost 3 bases and J lost 10, with 9 bases in between. CDR3 sequence: CASSLGGDYTF. For the CDR3, the DNA is TGTGCCAGCAGCTTGGGGGGGGACTACACCTTC.

V gene TRBV7-6 combines with J gene TRBJ1-3; 9 nucleotides align to TRBD1. Germline loops: CDR1 SGHVS, CDR2 FNYEAQ. This CDR3 comprises 15 residues. Trimming took 5 bases from V and 6 from J; bases not matched to a gene: 8. The CDR3 coding sequence is TGTGCCAGCAGCGACGACAGGGGGGGTGAAAACACCATATATTTT. Residues: CASSDDRGGENTIYF.

The genes are TRBV9 and TRBJ2-7, with 10 bases that match TRBD1. Looked up from germline, CDR1 is SGDLS and CDR2 is YYNGEE. There are 14 residues in the CDR3. The junction had 1 base not matched to a gene; V was cut back by 3 bases and J by 1 base. The CDR3 region has the DNA TGTGCCAGCAGCGGGGGACAGGGGTCCTACGAGCAGTACTTC. Its translation: CASSGGQGSYEQYF.

The chain combines TRBV4-1 with TRBJ1-3, with 7 bases aligning to TRBD1. The CDR3 consists of 15 residues. With 2 bases clipped from V and 2 bases from J, the junction kept 3 bases outside the gene matches. The germline V gene encodes CDR1 MGHRA and CDR2 YSYEKL. As DNA, the CDR3 is TGCGCCAGCAGCCAAACAGGGGACGCTGGAAACACCATATATTTT. As protein: CASSQTGDAGNTIYF.

This chain connects TRBV9 to TRBJ1-2, with D tentatively TRBD1 (6 bases). Germline CDR1 and CDR2: SGDLS and YYNGEE. This CDR3 has 15 amino acids. Trimming left V 2 bases short and J 3 bases short, with 14 bases between. The CDR3, as DNA: TGTGCCAGCAGCGTTTCTGGTGGGGGCTACTATGGCTACACCTTC. Protein: CASSVSGGGYYGYTF.

The V gene is TRBV9, the J gene TRBJ2-3, with 7 bases lining up with TRBD2. CDR3 size: 16 residues. Trimming cost V 0 bases and J 0 bases; bases outside gene matches: 4. Per the germline V gene, CDR1 is SGDLS and CDR2 is YYNGEE. In DNA form, the CDR3 reads TGTGCCAGCAGCGTAGGGGCGGGAGCTAGCACAGATACGCAGTATTTT. Translating gives CASSVGAGASTDTQYF.

The genes are TRBV10-3 and TRBJ2-7; tentatively, D is TRBD1 (6 bases). Trimming took 7 bases from V and 1 from J, leaving 14 bases between them. The CDR3 contains 14 residues. Germline assignment: CDR1 ENHRY and CDR2 SYGVKD. The CDR3: CAINGRGRSYEQYF. The DNA of the CDR3 is TGTGCCATCAATGGCAGGGGTAGGTCCTACGAGCAGTACTTC.

A remark on this clone: This sample also contains other DNA sequences that code for the same CDR3. This chain uses TRBV27 with TRBJ1-4, with D unclear. Germline V gene sequence: CDR1 MNHEY, CDR2 SMNVEV (reference sequence). This CDR3 spans 11 amino acids. The V end lost 6 bases, the J end lost 8 bases, and 7 bases lay between the germline ends. Here the CDR3 DNA reads TGTGCCAGCAGCCCGGGGGAAAAACTGTTTTTT. Its translation: CASSPGEKLFF.

CDR3 sequence (DNA): TGTGCCAGCAGTTTCTTTTTCGGGACAAATGAAAAACTGTTTTTT. It specifies CASSFFFGTNEKLFF. The chain is built from TRBV27 and TRBJ1-4; D may be TRBD1 (6 bases). The germline CDR1 and CDR2 sequences are MNHEY and SMNVEV (reference sequence). Trimming took 3 bases from V and 5 from J, leaving 13 bases between them. This CDR3 contains 15 residues.

V gene TRBV10-3 combines with J gene TRBJ2-7; 8 bases map to TRBD1. Germline values: CDR1 ENHRY, CDR2 SYGVKD. V lost 6 bases and J lost 7; bases outside the gene matches: 5. The CDR3 spans 12 residues. The CDR3 DNA is TGTGCCATCAGGAAGACAGGGGATGAGCAGTACTTC. Protein product: CAIRKTGDEQYF.